These 25 T cell receptor beta chains were all obtained from the same sample, sequenced in a study of CD8+CD57+ T cells in acquired aplastic anemia. TCR beta VDJ and CDR3 profiling used genomic DNA as template. Via MiXCR, TCRdb re-called the reads, giving one row per CDR3 protein. The data contain around 33,000 distinct CDR3 sequences, 76% of them seen just once; the ten biggest clones take up 22%. The material sequenced was sorted CD4+, CD8+, or CD8+CD57+ T cells (not recorded which) from PBMCs. The receptor set was obtained from a human donor in good health, serving as a control.

This clonotype was seen more than once but under ten times. The gene calls are TRBV10-3 and TRBJ1-1, with D unclear. CDR3 size: 14 residues. The ends were cut back, 2 bases at V and 2 bases at J, with 9 bases in the middle. Germline-derived CDR1 and CDR2 are ENHRY and SYGVKD. In nucleotides, the CDR3 is TGTGCCATCAGTGAGAAGGTATTAAACACTGAAGCTTTCTTT. It yields the protein CAISEKVLNTEAFF.

The rearrangement links TRBV4-2 to TRBJ1-2, with D unresolved. Trimming shortened V by 1 base and J by 8 bases, and 11 bases separated the two germline ends. The germline gives CDR1 LGHNA, CDR2 YNFKEQ. The CDR3 spans 13 residues. The CDR3 loop reads CASSQGPRDGYTF. For the CDR3, the DNA is TGTGCCAGCAGCCAAGGACCTAGAGACGGCTACACCTTC.

The chain has TRBV5-6 and TRBJ2-5; 13 bases are shared with TRBD2. Germline V gene lookup returns CDR1 SGHDT and CDR2 YYEEEE. The CDR3 sequence is 16 residues long. V gave up 2 bases and J gave up 4 bases; unmatched junction bases: 5. CDR3 in DNA: TGTGCCAGCAGCTTTCTGACTAGCGGGGGGACAGAGACCCAGTACTTC. It encodes CASSFLTSGGTETQYF.

CDR3: CAIRWTDRDINEQYF. CDR3 DNA sequence: TGTGCCATCAGGTGGACGGACAGGGACATCAACGAGCAGTACTTC. The chain joins TRBV12-3 or TRBV12-4 to TRBJ2-7; 8 nucleotides match TRBD1. This CDR3 spans 15 amino acids. The V segment lost 10 bases and the J segment 5 bases; nucleotides outside the gene matches: 16.

The chain employs TRBV6-2 or TRBV6-3 and TRBJ2-1, with 9 bases aligning to TRBD2. The CDR3 is 14 amino acids. V shed 0 bases and J 7 bases; nucleotides not matched to a gene: 1. The germline gives CDR1 MNHEY, CDR2 SVGEGT. The CDR3 nucleotides read TGTGCCAGCAGTTACTCTAGCGGGGGTAATGAGCAGTTCTTC. Its protein is CASSYSSGGNEQFF.

This clonotype has a handful of counts. The V call is TRBV10-1, the J call TRBJ2-7; 7 bases are shared with TRBD2. CDR1 is WNHNN, CDR2 SYGVQD, per germline (reference sequence). CDR3 length equals 14 residues. V trimming: 4 bases; J trimming: 5 bases; junction bases outside the gene matches: 8. The CDR3 spells CASSGGRGVHEQYF. CDR3 coding DNA: TGCGCCAGCAGTGGCGGACGGGGGGTCCACGAGCAGTACTTC.

This chain links TRBV11-2 with TRBJ2-7; no clear D. The CDR3 is 11 amino acids. CDR1 is SGHAT and CDR2 is FQNNGV in the germline V gene. Trimming took 4 bases from V and 4 from J, leaving 5 bases between them. The CDR3 is CASSWRYEQYF. In DNA form, the CDR3 reads TGTGCCAGCAGCTGGCGGTACGAGCAGTACTTC.

This clonotype was detected only a few times. The V and J genes are TRBV10-3 and TRBJ2-7; TRBD1 matches at 7 bases. This CDR3 has 14 residues. Germline V gene data show CDR1 as ENHRY and CDR2 as SYGVKD. V shed 11 bases, J shed 4 bases, and the junction held 14 bases outside the gene matches. The CDR3 loop is CAAATGTVGYEQYF. As DNA, the CDR3 is TGTGCCGCCGCTACCGGGACAGTCGGATACGAGCAGTACTTC.

The chain has TRBV11-2 and TRBJ1-4; TRBD1 is a possible D gene (5 bases). This CDR3 contains 16 residues. Germline CDR1 SGHAT, CDR2 FQNNGV. V was clipped by 5 bases and J by 8 bases, with 21 bases between them. The CDR3 DNA reads as TGTGCCAGCAGCCAATCCCCGACAGAAGTAGGAGAAAAACTGTTTTTT. This sequence encodes CASSQSPTEVGEKLFF.

This clonotype was recorded only once. The CDR3 sequence: CASSPLNSYNSPLHF. The DNA for the CDR3 is TGTGCCAGCAGCCCACTCAACTCCTATAATTCACCCCTCCACTTT. This chain links TRBV7-9 with TRBJ1-6; no reliable D call. There are 15 residues in the CDR3. Germline CDR1 SEHNR, CDR2 FQNEAQ (reference sequence). With 5 bases removed from V and 0 bases from J, the gap between germline ends came to 8 bases.

The genes are TRBV20-1 and TRBJ2-1; a possible D gene is TRBD2 (5 bases). The V gene's germline CDR1 is DFQATT and CDR2 SNEGSKA (reference sequence). CDR3 length: 13 residues. Trimming shortened V by 5 bases and J by 4 bases, and 12 bases separated the two germline ends. The CDR3 here is CSAVSGSYNEQFF. The CDR3 DNA reads TGCAGTGCTGTTTCGGGGTCTTACAATGAGCAGTTCTTC.

The CDR3 DNA is TGTGCCAGCCGTAACGAGGACAGGGGCTATGGCTACACCTTC. This codes for CASRNEDRGYGYTF. The genes are TRBV4-2 and TRBJ1-2, with 9 nucleotides matching TRBD1. The CDR3 runs to 14 residues. J lost 4 bases, V lost 8 bases, and 8 bases had no gene match. CDR1 and CDR2 from the germline V gene are LGHNA and YNFKEQ.

The V gene is TRBV29-1, the J gene TRBJ1-2; the D gene is possibly TRBD1 (6 bases). CDR1 and CDR2 from the germline V gene are SQVTM and ANQGSEA. The V end lost 6 bases, the J end lost 6 bases, and 11 bases lay between the germline ends. CDR3 size: 11 residues. The CDR3 nucleotides are TGCAGCGTCACAACAGGGCATGGCTACACCTTC. This gives the protein CSVTTGHGYTF.

This chain joins TRBV20-1 and TRBJ1-2; D is ambiguous. This CDR3 comprises 10 residues. The V end lost 4 bases, the J end lost 10 bases, and 10 bases lay between the germline ends. Germline CDR1 and CDR2: DFQATT and SNEGSKA (reference sequence). The CDR3 region is CSAKDTYYTF. DNA of the CDR3: TGCAGTGCTAAAGACACCTACTACACCTTC.

This chain joins TRBV25-1 and TRBJ2-5; D assignment may be TRBD1 or TRBD2 (6 bases each). This CDR3 spans 17 amino acids. Germline V gene data show CDR1 as MGHDK and CDR2 as SYGVNS. Deletions cut 4 bases from V and 0 bases from J, with 18 bases between. Here the CDR3 DNA reads TGTGCCAGCAGTGCCCTAAGGGGGGAATCGTACCAAGAGACCCAGTACTTC. Its protein product is CASSALRGESYQETQYF.

On this clonotype: Compared with germline, one end of the junction differs, possibly owing to a read error. V usage is TRBV5-1 and J usage is TRBJ1-2; the D gene is possibly TRBD1 (5 bases). Germline lookup yields CDR1 SGHRS and CDR2 YFSETQ. The CDR3 consists of 15 residues. The CDR3 region has the DNA TGCGCTAGCATTCCCAATCCGGGACTGAAGTATGGCTACACCTTC. Protein: CASIPNPGLKYGYTF.

There are a few counts of this clonotype. V usage is TRBV29-1 and J usage is TRBJ1-1; D possibly corresponds to TRBD1 (6 bases). Germline-derived CDR1 and CDR2 are SQVTM and ANQGSEA. The CDR3 has 16 amino acids. V lost 6 bases and J lost 7, with 27 bases in between. The CDR3 DNA sequence: TGCAGCGTAAGGGACTCGACAGGCGCGACGCCCAGTGAAGCTTTCTTT. Translating it yields CSVRDSTGATPSEAFF.

The chain has TRBV7-2 and TRBJ1-5; no firm D call. The germline CDR1 and CDR2 sequences are SGHTA and FQGNSA. The CDR3 consists of 12 residues. Trimming left V 2 bases short and J 6 bases short, with 5 bases between. CDR3 sequence (DNA): TGTGCCAGCAGCTTAAATTCTCAGCCCCAGCATTTT. Its protein is CASSLNSQPQHF.

This chain uses TRBV15 with TRBJ2-3, with TRBD2 as a possible D gene (7 bases). The germline gives CDR1 LNHNV, CDR2 YYDKDF (reference sequence). CDR3 length: 17 amino acids. V was clipped by 5 bases and J by 1 base, with 19 bases between them. The CDR3 loop is CATSSQGRGRGTDTQYF. The CDR3 DNA sequence: TGTGCCACCAGCTCCCAGGGGAGGGGACGCGGCACAGATACGCAGTATTTT.

DNA for the CDR3: TGTGCCACCAGCAGGGACAGGGGTAATTCACCCCTCCACTTT. This translates into CATSRDRGNSPLHF. The genes are TRBV15 and TRBJ1-6; 9 positions match TRBD1. Germline V gives CDR1 LNHNV, CDR2 YYDKDF (reference sequence). V lost 3 bases, J lost 6 bases, and 0 bases stayed unmatched. The CDR3 length is 14 residues.

The chain is built from TRBV19 and TRBJ1-5, with 8 bases that match TRBD1. The CDR3 runs to 14 residues. The junction had 4 bases not matched to a gene; V was cut back by 4 bases and J by 5 bases. Looked up from germline, CDR1 is LNHDA and CDR2 is SQIVND (reference sequence). This CDR3 reads CASSSGQGYQPQHF. CDR3 sequence (DNA): TGTGCCAGTAGTAGCGGACAGGGATATCAGCCCCAGCATTTT.

By frequency in the sample, this clonotype is medium-sized. This rearrangement joins TRBV7-8 to TRBJ1-5, with 7 bases that match TRBD1. This CDR3 has 17 amino acids. CDR1 SGHVS and CDR2 FQNEAQ come from the germline V gene. After removal of 1 base from V and 0 bases from J, the junction contained 6 bases not matched to a gene. The CDR3 DNA reads as TGTGCCAGCAGCTTAGGGGGACAGATCTATAGCAATCAGCCCCAGCATTTT. It specifies CASSLGGQIYSNQPQHF.

The rearrangement links TRBV7-2 to TRBJ1-2, with D maybe TRBD1 (5 bases). V dropped 5 bases and J dropped 8 bases, with 18 bases sitting between them. Germline V gives CDR1 SGHTA, CDR2 FQGNSA. The CDR3 is 14 residues long. The CDR3 region is CASSLIGAHTGYTF. The CDR3 DNA sequence: TGTGCCAGCAGCCTGATCGGGGCCCACACAGGCTACACCTTC.

The chain combines TRBV24-1 with TRBJ1-4, with 7 bases fitting TRBD1. The junction had 4 bases not matched to a gene; V was cut back by 5 bases and J by 8 bases. The CDR3 contains 13 residues. Germline lookup yields CDR1 KGHDR and CDR2 SFDVKD. CDR3 DNA: TGTGCCACCAGTGTGAACAGGGGCGAAAAACTGTTTTTT. Translated: CATSVNRGEKLFF.

The sample holds a few counts of this clonotype. V and J are TRBV10-3 and TRBJ1-1; tentative D call: TRBD1 (6 bases). This CDR3 region has 13 residues. V lost 8 bases, J lost 5 bases, and 15 bases lay in between. CDR1 is ENHRY, CDR2 SYGVKD, per germline. The CDR3 coding sequence is TGTGCCATCCGTCAGCAGGGGTCAACTGAAGCTTTCTTT. It encodes CAIRQQGSTEAFF.